These T cell receptor beta chains were read from a single sample in a study of T-cell memory formation after mild COVID-19. TCRdb processed the 5' RACE reads anew with MiXCR; each CDR3 protein has one entry. The sample yields a few hundred thousand distinct CDR3 sequences, 15% to 20% seen once. Sequenced material: PBMCs or a T cell subset sorted from them (not recorded which). The origin of the receptors is a man aged 18 to 29 who had mild COVID-19 (a few samples of this study predate the infection). Cell type and time point are not known. CDR3s include the opening cysteine and the closing phenylalanine or tryptophan. D genes are given only for firm matches. Not every row has a clone size; where given, it reads once, few, many or a size class.

>TRBV7-3|TRBD1|TRBJ1-2|NA
TGTGCCAGCAGCCGACCGGGACAGGGCCTCTATGGCTACACCTTC
CASSRPGQGLYGYTF
>TRBV6-2/TRBV6-3|NA|TRBJ2-2|few
TGTGCCAGCATCTACCCAGGGAGCACCGGGGAGCTGTTTTTT
CASIYPGSTGELFF
>TRBV6-6|NA|TRBJ1-1|NA
TGTGCCAGCAGTTACCCCGGTGGGACTGAAGCTTTCTTT
CASSYPGGTEAFF
>TRBV24-1|TRBD1|TRBJ1-1|NA
TGTGCCACCAGGAAGACAGGGGGCACCGAAGCTTTCTTT
CATRKTGGTEAFF
>TRBV4-3|TRBD2|TRBJ2-5|NA
TGCGCCAGCAGCCAAGTCCTTGGGACTAGTAGCGAGACCCAGTACTTC
CASSQVLGTSSETQYF
>TRBV7-3|TRBD1|TRBJ2-5|NA
TGTGCCAGCAGCCTTTCCGGGACAGGGAGGGTAGAGACCCAGTACTTC
CASSLSGTGRVETQYF
>TRBV6-5|NA|TRBJ1-5|NA
TGTGCCAGCAGTTCCTCCCAAGGGCCCCAGCATTTT
CASSSSQGPQHF
>TRBV7-9|TRBD1|TRBJ2-1|NA
TGTGCCAGCAGGGCCGGGACAGGGGGCTACAATGAGCAGTTCTTC
CASRAGTGGYNEQFF
>TRBV11-2|NA|TRBJ1-4|NA
TGTGCCAGCAGCCAATGGAGCGAAAAACTGTTTTTT
CASSQWSEKLFF
>TRBV5-5|NA|TRBJ1-1|NA
TGTGCCAGTAGCCGTTCTAAACAGGGTGGGATTGAAGCTTTCTTT
CASSRSKQGGIEAFF
>TRBV28|NA|TRBJ2-5|few
TGTGCCAGCAGTCCGCAACCAGGTCAAGAGACCCAGTACTTC
CASSPQPGQETQYF
>TRBV4-1|NA|TRBJ2-1|NA
TGCGCCAGCAGCCCGTACAGGGGACTTTACAATGAGCAGTTCTTC
CASSPYRGLYNEQFF
>TRBV12-3/TRBV12-4|NA|TRBJ2-1|NA
TGTGCCAGCAGTTTGGCGGCCGCACCCCACAATGAGCAGTTCTTC
CASSLAAAPHNEQFF
>TRBV5-1|TRBD1|TRBJ1-3|NA
TGCGCCAGCAGCCAGGAACAGGGGGCTGGAAACACCATATATTTT
CASSQEQGAGNTIYF
>TRBV20-1|NA|TRBJ2-2|few
TGCAGTGCTAGTTCCGCGGCTAGGCCCACCGGGGAGCTGTTTTTT
CSASSAARPTGELFF